The entry below gives a single T cell receptor (beta chain) sequence along with its context. This entry is derived from a study of OX40 agonist ivuxolimab in advanced cancers. Germline V CDR1 and CDR2: KGHSH, LQKENI. This CDR3 is 15 amino acids long. V was pared by 3 bases and J by 1 base, with 12 bases between. Some clones are missing from TCRdb's copy, which holds only in-frame ones; the method was immunoSEQ multiplex PCR. This sample has 50,000 to 70,000 clones, with about 89% found just once. This TCR derives from an adult with an advanced solid tumor such as melanoma, head and neck, liver or kidney cancer. The V and J genes are TRBV18 and TRBJ1-1; D gene ambiguous. The source material was CD4+ or CD8+ T cells sorted from blood, sampled in a trial of the OX40 agonist ivuxolimab. CDR3 bases: TGTGCCAGCTCACCGAACCCGAATGCGAACACTGAAGCTTTCTTT. The encoded protein is CASSPNPNANTEAFF.